The 8 T cell receptor beta chains below come from one sample, sequenced in a study of kidney transplant recipient with SARS-CoV-2 infection. One entry per CDR3 protein results from TCRdb running MiXCR on the reads. The data show under 250,000 distinct CDR3 sequences, more than 25% seen once. This material consisted of a blood sample, taken at baseline and around day 120 from a kidney transplant recipient. The receptors were sampled from a male patient in his thirties who had COVID-19 and was a kidney transplant recipient. Some T cells may be graft donor cells.

The V call is TRBV9, the J call TRBJ2-3; 10 positions match TRBD2. Trimming removed 3 bases from V and 4 bases from J; junction bases left unmatched: 8. This CDR3 spans 16 amino acids. Germline CDR1 reads SGDLS; CDR2 reads YYNGEE. The CDR3 nucleotides are TGTGCCAGCAGCGCCGGGTTAGCGGGAGGAGCAGATACGCAGTATTTT. Its translation: CASSAGLAGGADTQYF. Full variable domain (missing parts from reference TRBV9 and TRBJ2-3): DSGVTQTPKHLITATGQRVTLRCSPRSGDLSVYWYQQSLDQGLQFLIQYYNGEERAKGNILERFSAQQFPDLHSELNLSSLELGDSALYFCASSAGLAGGADTQYFGPGTRLTVL.

This clonotype was recorded only once. A much larger clone sits a single nucleotide away, making a read error possible. CDR3: CASSLDVRSCGYTF. The DNA of the CDR3 is TGTGCCAGCAGTTTAGATGTCCGCTCCTGTGGCTACACCTTC. This chain uses TRBV12-3 or TRBV12-4 with TRBJ1-2; D gene unclear. V gave up 1 base and J gave up 7 bases, with 13 bases separating them. The CDR3 spans 14 residues.

On this clonotype itself: A much larger clonotype is one base distant, so this may be a read error. V usage is TRBV12-3 or TRBV12-4 and J usage is TRBJ1-3; 7 nucleotides match TRBD1. The CDR3 is 14 residues long. For the CDR3, the DNA is TGTGCCGGCAGTGCACAGGGGACTGGAAACACCATATATTTT. Translating it yields CAGSAQGTGNTIYF.

For this clonotype: A much larger clone differs by one base, so this may be a read error. The V call is TRBV6-5, the J call TRBJ1-4; tentatively, D is TRBD1 (6 bases). The CDR3 totals 15 residues. The germline V gene has CDR1 MNHEY and CDR2 SVGAGI. The CDR3 is CPSSETTGANEKLFF. DNA of the CDR3: TGTCCCAGCAGTGAAACGACAGGAGCTAATGAAAAACTGTTTTTT.

This clonotype was detected ten times or more. The chain carries TRBV16 and TRBJ1-2; D is ambiguous. The CDR3 runs 17 residues. Germline CDR1 KGHSY, CDR2 FQNENV. V gave up 5 bases and J gave up 4 bases, with 23 bases separating them. This chain's CDR3 is CASSEYRVVRKTYGYTF. CDR3 nucleotides: TGTGCCAGCAGCGAGTATAGGGTCGTTAGAAAGACCTATGGCTACACCTTC.

There are a few counts of this clonotype. Possible read error: a much larger clone is one base away. The chain links TRBV7-8 to TRBJ1-2; the D is unclear. The CDR3 length is 17 residues. Trimming cost V 5 bases and J 7 bases, with 26 bases left between them. In germline, CDR1 is SGHVS, CDR2 FQNEAQ. CDR3 sequence (DNA): TGTGCCAGCAGCGAGGTTTTGTTTACCCGAAAGACCTGTGGCTACACCTTC. Its translation: CASSEVLFTRKTCGYTF.

The V gene is TRBV3-1, the J gene TRBJ1-2; D ambiguous. This CDR3 is built from 17 residues. With 5 bases removed from V and 6 bases from J, the gap between germline ends came to 25 bases. Per germline, CDR1 LGHDT and CDR2 YNNKEL (reference sequence). The DNA for the CDR3 is TGTGCCAGCAGCTCGGGTTACACCCTTCGAAAGACCCATGGCTACACCTTC. Encoded protein: CASSSGYTLRKTHGYTF. The variable domain in full, completed from reference TRBV3-1 and TRBJ1-2, reads DTAVSQTPKYLVTQMGNDKSIKCEQNLGHDTMYWYKQDSKKFLKIMFSYNNKELIINETVPNRFSPKSPDKAHLNLHINSLELGDSAVYFCASSSGYTLRKTHGYTFGSGTRLTVV.

Comment on this clonotype: Being one base from a much bigger clone, this may be a read error. J is TRBJ2-7 and V is TRBV9, with 9 nucleotides matching TRBD1. J gave up 6 bases and V 4 bases, and 11 bases lay outside the gene matches. The germline V gene encodes CDR1 SGDLS and CDR2 YYNGEE. The CDR3 consists of 15 residues. As DNA, the CDR3 is TGTGCCAGCAGCATAACAGGGGGCAGTTTCGGCGAGCAGTACTTC. Its translation: CASSITGGSFGEQYF.